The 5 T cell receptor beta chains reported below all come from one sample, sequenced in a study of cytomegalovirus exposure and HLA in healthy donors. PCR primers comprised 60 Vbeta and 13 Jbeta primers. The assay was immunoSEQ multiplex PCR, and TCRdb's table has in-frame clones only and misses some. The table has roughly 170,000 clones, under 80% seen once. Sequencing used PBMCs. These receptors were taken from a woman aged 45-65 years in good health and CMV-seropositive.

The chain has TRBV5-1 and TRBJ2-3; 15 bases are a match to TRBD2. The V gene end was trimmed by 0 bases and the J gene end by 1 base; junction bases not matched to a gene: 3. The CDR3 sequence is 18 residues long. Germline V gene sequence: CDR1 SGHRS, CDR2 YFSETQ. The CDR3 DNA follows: TGCGCCAGCAGCTTGGGGACTAGCGGGGGGGCCGGCACAGATACGCAGTATTTT. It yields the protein CASSLGTSGGAGTDTQYF.

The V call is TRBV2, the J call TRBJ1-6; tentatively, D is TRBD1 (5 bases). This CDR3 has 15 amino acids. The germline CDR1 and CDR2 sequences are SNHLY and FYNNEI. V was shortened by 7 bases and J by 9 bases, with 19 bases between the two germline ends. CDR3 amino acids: CASKGEAGPLSPLHF. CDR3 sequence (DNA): TGTGCCAGCAAGGGAGAGGCGGGGCCGCTTTCACCCCTCCACTTT. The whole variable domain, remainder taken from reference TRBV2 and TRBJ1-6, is EPEVTQTPSHQVTQMGQEVILRCVPISNHLYFYWYRQILGQKVEFLVSFYNNEISEKSEIFDDQFSVERPDGSNFTLKIRSTKLEDSAMYFCASKGEAGPLSPLHFGNGTRLTVT.

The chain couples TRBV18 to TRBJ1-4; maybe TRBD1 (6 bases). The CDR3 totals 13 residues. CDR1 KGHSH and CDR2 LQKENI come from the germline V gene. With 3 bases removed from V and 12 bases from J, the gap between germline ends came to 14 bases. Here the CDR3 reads CASSPSDSSELFF. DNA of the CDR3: TGTGCCAGCTCACCCTCGGACAGCTCTGAACTGTTTTTT. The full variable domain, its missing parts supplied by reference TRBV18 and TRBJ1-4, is NAGVMQNPRHLVRRRGQEARLRCSPMKGHSHVYWYRQLPEEGLKFMVYLQKENIIDESGMPKERFSAEFPKEGPSILRIQQVVRGDSAAYFCASSPSDSSELFFGSGTQLSVL.

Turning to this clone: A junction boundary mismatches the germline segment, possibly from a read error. In DNA, the CDR3 is TGTGCCAGTCACAGGGACAACCTGAACACTGAAGCTTCCTTT. The encoded protein is CASHRDNLNTEASF. The rearrangement joins TRBV6-1 to TRBJ1-1, with a weak D call TRBD1 (6 bases). The CDR3 runs 14 residues. In germline, CDR1 is MNHNS, CDR2 SASEGT.

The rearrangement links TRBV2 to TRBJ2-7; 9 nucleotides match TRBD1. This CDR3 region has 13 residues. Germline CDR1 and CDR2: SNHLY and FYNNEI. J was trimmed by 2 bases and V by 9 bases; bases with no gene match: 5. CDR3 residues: CASIRDRAYEQYF. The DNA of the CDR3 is TGTGCCAGTATCCGGGACAGGGCCTACGAGCAGTACTTC.